The subject of this entry is one T cell receptor beta chain. Its target is not known. The sample originates from a study of blood T cell dynamics during melanoma immunotherapy. Study summary: Patients with metastatic melanoma got pembrolizumab or nivolumab-ipilimumab as first-line care. General study findings and limits: Disease-control patients' PBMC repertoires became either more clonal or more diverse at W3.

The repertoire was sequenced with immunoSEQ multiplex PCR; TCRdb's copy has only in-frame clones and lacks some. This sample has around 13,000 clones, with roughly nine tenths found just once. The V and J ends lost 6 bases and 8 bases, in that order; junction bases with no gene match: 11. The CDR3 has 14 amino acids. CDR1 is MDHEN and CDR2 is SYDVKM in the germline V gene. The time point denotes: pre-treatment baseline. One draw preceded checkpoint blockade; another followed its first cycle at week 3. The chain links TRBV28 to TRBJ1-2, with 8 bases aligning to TRBD1. Sequencing was performed on blood, taken from a patient treated with checkpoint blockade. This clonotype was obtained from a human donor with melanoma. In DNA form, the CDR3 reads TGTGCCAGCAGACCCGGGACAGGCGGTCTAGGCTACACCTTC. Translation: CASRPGTGGLGYTF.